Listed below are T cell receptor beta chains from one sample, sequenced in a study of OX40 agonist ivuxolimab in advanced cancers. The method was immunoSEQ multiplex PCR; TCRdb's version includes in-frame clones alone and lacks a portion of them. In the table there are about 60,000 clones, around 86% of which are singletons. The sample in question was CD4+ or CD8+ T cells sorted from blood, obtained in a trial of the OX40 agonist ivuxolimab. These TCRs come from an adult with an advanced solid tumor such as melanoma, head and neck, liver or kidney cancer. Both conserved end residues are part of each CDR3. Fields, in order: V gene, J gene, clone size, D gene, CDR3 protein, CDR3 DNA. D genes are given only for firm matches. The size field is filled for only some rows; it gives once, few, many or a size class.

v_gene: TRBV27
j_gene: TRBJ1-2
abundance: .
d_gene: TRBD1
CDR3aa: CASRTGYGYTF
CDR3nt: TGTGCCAGCCGGACAGGCTATGGCTACACCTTC

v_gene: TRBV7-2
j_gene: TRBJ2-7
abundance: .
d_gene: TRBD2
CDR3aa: CASSLGGSRGEQYF
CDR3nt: TGTGCCAGCAGCTTAGGCGGGAGTCGGGGGGAGCAGTACTTC

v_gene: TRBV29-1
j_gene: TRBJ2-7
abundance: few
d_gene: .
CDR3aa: CSVPVGYEQYF
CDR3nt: TGCAGCGTTCCCGTAGGCTACGAGCAGTACTTC

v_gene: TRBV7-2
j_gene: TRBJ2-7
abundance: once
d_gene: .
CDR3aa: CASSSMPLRGGGEQYF
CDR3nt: TGTGCCAGCAGCAGCATGCCCCTTAGGGGGGGCGGGGAGCAGTACTTC

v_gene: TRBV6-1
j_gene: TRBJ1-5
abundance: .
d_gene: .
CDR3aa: CASSLDTYQPQHF
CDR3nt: TGTGCCAGCAGCCTGGACACTTATCAGCCCCAGCATTTT

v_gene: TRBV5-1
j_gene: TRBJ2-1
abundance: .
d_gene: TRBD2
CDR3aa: CASSLRTGGNNEQFF
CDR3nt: TGCGCCAGCAGCTTGCGGACGGGAGGGAACAATGAGCAGTTCTTC

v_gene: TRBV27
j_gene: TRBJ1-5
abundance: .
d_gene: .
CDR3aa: CASSFQGSQPQHF
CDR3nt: TGTGCCAGCAGTTTTCAGGGGTCTCAGCCCCAGCATTTT

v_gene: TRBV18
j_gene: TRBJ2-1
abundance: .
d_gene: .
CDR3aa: CASSPPVGIAYNEQFF
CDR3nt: TGTGCCAGCTCACCACCTGTAGGGATTGCCTACAATGAGCAGTTCTTC

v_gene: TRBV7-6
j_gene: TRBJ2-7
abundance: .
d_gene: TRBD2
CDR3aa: CASSLRTSAGYEQYF
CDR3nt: TGTGCCAGCAGCTTGAGGACTAGCGCCGGATACGAGCAGTACTTC

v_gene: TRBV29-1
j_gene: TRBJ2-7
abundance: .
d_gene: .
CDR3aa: CSVRITGSYEQYF
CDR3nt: TGCAGCGTTCGAATTACAGGGAGCTACGAGCAGTACTTC

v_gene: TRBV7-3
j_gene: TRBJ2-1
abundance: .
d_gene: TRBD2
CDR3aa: CASSEQAGVVYNEQFF
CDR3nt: TGTGCCAGCAGCGAACAAGCGGGAGTCGTCTACAATGAGCAGTTCTTC

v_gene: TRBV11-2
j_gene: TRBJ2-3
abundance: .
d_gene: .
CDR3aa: CASSLEGRGGLRSTDTQYF
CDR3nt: TGTGCCAGCAGCTTAGAAGGCCGAGGGGGGCTTCGGAGCACAGATACGCAGTATTTT

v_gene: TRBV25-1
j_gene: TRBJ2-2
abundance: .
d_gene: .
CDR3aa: CASSLAGTNTGELFF
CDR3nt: TGTGCCAGCTCTCTTGCGGGAACTAACACCGGGGAGCTGTTTTTT

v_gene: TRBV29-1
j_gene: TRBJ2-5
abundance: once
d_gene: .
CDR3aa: CSVGSGYSGEQYF
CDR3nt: TGCAGCGTTGGGTCAGGGTACTCGGGGGAGCAGTACTTC

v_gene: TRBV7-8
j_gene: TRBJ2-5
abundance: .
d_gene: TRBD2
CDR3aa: CASSPIAGRVETQYF
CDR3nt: TGTGCCAGCAGCCCAATAGCGGGAAGGGTAGAGACCCAGTACTTC

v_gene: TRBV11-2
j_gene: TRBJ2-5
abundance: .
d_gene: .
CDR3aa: CASSLGLGETQYF
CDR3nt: TGTGCCAGCAGCTTAGGACTGGGGGAGACCCAGTACTTC

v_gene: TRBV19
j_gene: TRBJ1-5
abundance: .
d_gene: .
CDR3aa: CASSAQGRSQPQHF
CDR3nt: TGTGCCAGTAGTGCCCAGGGTCGTAGTCAGCCCCAGCATTTT

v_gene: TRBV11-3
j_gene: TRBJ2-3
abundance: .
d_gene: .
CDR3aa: CASSLVTGTGDTDTQYF
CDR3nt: TGTGCCAGCAGCTTAGTTACCGGGACGGGTGACACAGATACGCAGTATTTT

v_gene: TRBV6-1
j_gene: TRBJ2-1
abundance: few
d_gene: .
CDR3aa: CASTPGWPYRNEQFF
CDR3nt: TGTGCCAGCACCCCCGGGTGGCCCTACCGCAATGAGCAGTTCTTC

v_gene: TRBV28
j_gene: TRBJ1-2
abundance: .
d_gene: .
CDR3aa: CASSLALQGIDGYTF
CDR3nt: TGTGCCAGCAGTTTAGCCCTTCAGGGAATCGATGGCTACACCTTC

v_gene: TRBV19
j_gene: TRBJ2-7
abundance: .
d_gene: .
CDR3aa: CASSIYGTGSYEQYF
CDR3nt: TGTGCCAGTTCCATCTACGGGACGGGCTCCTACGAGCAGTACTTC

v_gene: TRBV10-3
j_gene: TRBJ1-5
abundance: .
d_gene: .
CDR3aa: CATHVSYSNQPQHF
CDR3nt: TGTGCCACCCACGTCTCCTATAGCAATCAGCCCCAGCATTTT

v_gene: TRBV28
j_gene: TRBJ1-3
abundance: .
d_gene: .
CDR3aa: CASGRAGSGNTIYF
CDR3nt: TGTGCCTCAGGGAGGGCCGGCTCTGGAAACACCATATATTTT

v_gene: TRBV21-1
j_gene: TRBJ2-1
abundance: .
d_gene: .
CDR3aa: CASSKAIGTGGYEQFF
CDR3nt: TGTGCCAGCAGCAAAGCTATCGGGACAGGGGGATATGAGCAGTTCTTC

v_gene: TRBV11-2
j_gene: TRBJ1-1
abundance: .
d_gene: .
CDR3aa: CASSSRDTEAFF
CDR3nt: TGTGCCAGCAGCTCCAGGGATACTGAAGCTTTCTTT

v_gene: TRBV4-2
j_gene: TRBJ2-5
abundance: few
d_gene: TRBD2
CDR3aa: CASSHSSGLAGETQYF
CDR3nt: TGTGCCAGCAGCCATTCCTCCGGACTAGCGGGAGAGACCCAGTACTTC

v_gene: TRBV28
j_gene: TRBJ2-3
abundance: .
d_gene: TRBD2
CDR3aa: CASSRQHPGLAGGLTDTQYF
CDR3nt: TGTGCCAGCAGTAGACAACACCCAGGACTAGCGGGAGGGCTCACAGATACGCAGTATTTT

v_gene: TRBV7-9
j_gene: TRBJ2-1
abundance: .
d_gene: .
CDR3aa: CASSLAGGRSYNEQFF
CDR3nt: TGTGCCAGCAGCTTAGCCGGGGGACGCTCCTACAATGAGCAGTTCTTC

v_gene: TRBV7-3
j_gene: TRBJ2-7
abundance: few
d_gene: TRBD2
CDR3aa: CASSRERGGSYEQYF
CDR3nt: TGTGCCAGCAGCCGAGAGCGGGGGGGCTCCTACGAGCAGTACTTC

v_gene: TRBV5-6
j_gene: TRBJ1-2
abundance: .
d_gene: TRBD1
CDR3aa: CASSLSDRANYGYTF
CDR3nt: TGTGCCAGCAGTTTGTCCGACAGGGCAAACTATGGCTACACCTTC

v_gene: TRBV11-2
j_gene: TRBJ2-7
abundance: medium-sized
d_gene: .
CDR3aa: CASSPLAYEQYF
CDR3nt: TGTGCCAGCAGCCCCCTGGCCTACGAGCAGTACTTC

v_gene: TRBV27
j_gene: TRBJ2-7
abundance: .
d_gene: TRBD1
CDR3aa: CASRGTGGNYEQYF
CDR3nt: TGTGCCAGCAGGGGGACAGGGGGAAATTACGAGCAGTACTTC

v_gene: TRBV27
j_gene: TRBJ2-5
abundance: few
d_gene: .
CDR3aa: CASSLSGGPEETQYF
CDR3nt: TGTGCCAGCAGTTTATCGGGGGGCCCCGAAGAGACCCAGTACTTC

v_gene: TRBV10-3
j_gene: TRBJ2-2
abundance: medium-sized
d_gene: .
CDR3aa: CAISEGANTGELFF
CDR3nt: TGTGCCATCAGTGAGGGGGCGAACACCGGGGAGCTGTTTTTT

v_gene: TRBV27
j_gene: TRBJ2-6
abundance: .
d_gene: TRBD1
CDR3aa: CASSSGQASSGANVLTF
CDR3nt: TGTGCCAGCAGTTCCGGACAGGCTAGCTCTGGGGCCAACGTCCTGACTTTC

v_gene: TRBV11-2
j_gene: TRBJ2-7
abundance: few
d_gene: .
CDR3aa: CASSLPDSHYEQYF
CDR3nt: TGTGCCAGCAGCTTACCGGACAGCCACTACGAGCAGTACTTC

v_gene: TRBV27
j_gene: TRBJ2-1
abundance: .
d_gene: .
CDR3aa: CASRKTATSSYNEQFF
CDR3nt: TGTGCCAGCAGAAAAACTGCTACGAGCTCCTACAATGAGCAGTTCTTC

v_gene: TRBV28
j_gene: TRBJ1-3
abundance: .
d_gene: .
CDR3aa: CASSSRSPSGNTIYF
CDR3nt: TGTGCCAGCAGTAGCAGGAGCCCCTCTGGAAACACCATATATTTT

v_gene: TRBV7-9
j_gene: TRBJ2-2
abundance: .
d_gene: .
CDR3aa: CASSLDVGWNTGELFF
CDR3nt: TGTGCCAGCAGCTTAGACGTGGGATGGAACACCGGGGAGCTGTTTTTT

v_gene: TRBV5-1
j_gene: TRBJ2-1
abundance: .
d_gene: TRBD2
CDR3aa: CASSLGLAGSNEQFF
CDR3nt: TGCGCCAGCAGCTTGGGGCTAGCGGGGTCCAATGAGCAGTTCTTC

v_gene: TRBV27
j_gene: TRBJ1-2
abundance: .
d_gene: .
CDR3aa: CASRAGGATYGYTF
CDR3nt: TGTGCCAGCAGGGCCGGGGGGGCAACATATGGCTACACCTTC

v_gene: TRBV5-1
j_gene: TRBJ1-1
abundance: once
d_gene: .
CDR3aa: CASSSPGSGEAFF
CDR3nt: TGCGCCAGCAGCTCTCCGGGCTCCGGGGAAGCTTTCTTT

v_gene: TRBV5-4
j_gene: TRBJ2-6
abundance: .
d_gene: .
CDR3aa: CASSPELQGLLDVLTF
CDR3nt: TGTGCCAGCAGCCCTGAGTTACAGGGCCTCCTCGACGTCCTGACTTTC